Listed below are T cell receptor beta chains from one sample, sequenced in a study of OX40 agonist ivuxolimab in advanced cancers. The assay was immunoSEQ multiplex PCR, and TCRdb's table has in-frame clones only and misses some. The sample contains 5,500 to 7,500 clones, 80% to 85% of which appear only once. Sequenced material: CD4+ or CD8+ T cells sorted from blood, taken in a trial of the OX40 agonist ivuxolimab. All receptors come from an adult with an advanced solid tumor such as melanoma, head and neck, liver or kidney cancer. The CDR3 runs from the conserved cysteine through the conserved F or W. The D gene is left open where the match is weak. Where a row states a size, it is once, few, many or the class of an expanded clone; other rows omit it.

CDR3 DNA,CDR3 protein,J gene,clone size,D gene,V gene
TGTGCCAGCAGCCCTCGGACAGGGGCGGACACTGAAGCTTTCTTT,CASSPRTGADTEAFF,TRBJ1-1,-,TRBD1,TRBV9
TGTGCCAGCAGCTTAGCGGTTAGGGCCGACGAGCAGTACTTC,CASSLAVRADEQYF,TRBJ2-7,few,-,TRBV11-2
TGTGCCTGGAGTGCCGGACAGTTCTCCTACAATGAGCAGTTCTTC,CAWSAGQFSYNEQFF,TRBJ2-1,-,-,TRBV30
TGTGCCAGCAGCTTGGTACAGGGCACAGAGACCCAGTACTTC,CASSLVQGTETQYF,TRBJ2-5,-,-,TRBV7-9
TGTGCCAGCAGTTTCTCCACCCGCCCCGAGGACGAGCAGTACTTC,CASSFSTRPEDEQYF,TRBJ2-7,-,-,TRBV27
TGTGCCAGTAGTATCTCGCCGGGGGACCAAGAGACCCAGTACTTC,CASSISPGDQETQYF,TRBJ2-5,-,-,TRBV19
TGTGCCAGCAGCTGGACGGGGCCGGATGGCTACACCTTC,CASSWTGPDGYTF,TRBJ1-2,-,-,TRBV5-5
TGTGCCACCAGCACGTCGGGAGCGGTTGTCCGTAAGACCCAGTACTTC,CATSTSGAVVRKTQYF,TRBJ2-5,-,-,TRBV15
TGTGCCAGTAGTATGATTTCAGGGAATGGCTACACCTTC,CASSMISGNGYTF,TRBJ1-2,-,-,TRBV19
TGTGCCAGCAGCCAAGACCGTAGGGACAGAGACTATGGCTACACCTTC,CASSQDRRDRDYGYTF,TRBJ1-2,large,TRBD1,TRBV4-2
TGTGCCAGCAGTGGGACTAGCGGGGGGGCAGATACGCAGTATTTT,CASSGTSGGADTQYF,TRBJ2-3,-,TRBD2,TRBV6-1
TGTGCCAGCAGCGTAGAGGGGGGGGTCTCCTACGAGCAGTACTTC,CASSVEGGVSYEQYF,TRBJ2-7,-,-,TRBV9
TGTGCCAGCAGCTTTGGGGGCACCGGGGAGCTGTTTTTT,CASSFGGTGELFF,TRBJ2-2,-,-,TRBV7-2
TGTGCCAGCAGCTTAGGGGCGACAGGGGGCAACTATGGCTACACCTTC,CASSLGATGGNYGYTF,TRBJ1-2,-,TRBD1,TRBV7-9
TGTGCCAGTGGCTCCGGGACGGGGAATTACAATGAGCAGTTCTTC,CASGSGTGNYNEQFF,TRBJ2-1,few,-,TRBV19
TGCGCCAGCAGCCTATCGTCGATTAGCGCCCAAGAGACCCAGTACTTC,CASSLSSISAQETQYF,TRBJ2-5,once,-,TRBV4-1
TGTGCCAGTAGTATAGGGGGTGGTGAGCAGTTCTTC,CASSIGGGEQFF,TRBJ2-1,-,-,TRBV19
TGTGCCAGCAGTCAGGTTGGGCCACGATCAGATACGCAGTATTTT,CASSQVGPRSDTQYF,TRBJ2-3,-,-,TRBV2
TGTGCCAGCAGCCCGGGGAATAACTATGGCTACACCTTC,CASSPGNNYGYTF,TRBJ1-2,-,-,TRBV5-6
TGCGCCAGCAGCCCGGAACAGGTATGGGAAGGCTACACCTTC,CASSPEQVWEGYTF,TRBJ1-2,-,-,TRBV5-1
TGTGCCAGCAGGTCTGTACAAGAGACCCAGTACTTC,CASRSVQETQYF,TRBJ2-5,once,-,TRBV27
TGCAGCGTTGAAAGAGGACAGGGGCCCGTTATGTATGGCTACACCTTC,CSVERGQGPVMYGYTF,TRBJ1-2,-,TRBD1,TRBV29-1
TGTGCCAGCAGCAGACTCGGCCCTGCAGGGATGGGCGAGCAGTACTTC,CASSRLGPAGMGEQYF,TRBJ2-7,-,-,TRBV27
TGTGCCAGCAGTTTAAAATTCCAGAGTAGCTCCTACGAGCAGTACTTC,CASSLKFQSSSYEQYF,TRBJ2-7,-,-,TRBV28
TGTGCCACCAGCAGGGTCGGTAAGGAAACCCAGCATTTT,CATSRVGKETQHF,TRBJ1-5,-,-,TRBV15
TGTGCCAGTAGCCAGTGGGTTACGGTCTCCGAGCAGTACTTC,CASSQWVTVSEQYF,TRBJ2-7,-,-,TRBV19
TGTGCCAGCAGCCCTCTCGAACAGGCCGTTTATGGCTACACCTTC,CASSPLEQAVYGYTF,TRBJ1-2,few,-,TRBV4-2
TGTGCCAGCAGCTTAAACAGTCAAGAGACCCAGTACTTC,CASSLNSQETQYF,TRBJ2-5,-,-,TRBV7-6
TGTGCCAGCAGACAGGGGATGGAAAAACTGTTTTTT,CASRQGMEKLFF,TRBJ1-4,once,TRBD1,TRBV19
TGCAGCGTTCCGGGGGGCGGTGGGAACACCGGGGAGCTGTTTTTT,CSVPGGGGNTGELFF,TRBJ2-2,-,-,TRBV29-1
TGTGCCAGCAGCCTGCCAAGGCGTTCGGAGAACACTGAAGCTTTCTTT,CASSLPRRSENTEAFF,TRBJ1-1,-,-,TRBV11-1
TGTGCCAGCAGCGAGCCCCTTAGCACAGATACGCAGTATTTT,CASSEPLSTDTQYF,TRBJ2-3,-,-,TRBV11-2
TGTGCCAGCAGTTTGGGCACAAGCTTTAACTATGGCTACACCTTC,CASSLGTSFNYGYTF,TRBJ1-2,-,-,TRBV28
TGTGCCACCAGCAGAGATAGGCAGATTAAATCACCCCTCCACTTT,CATSRDRQIKSPLHF,TRBJ1-6,-,-,TRBV15
TGTGCCAGCAGCTTAGGGGCGGGGGGGGCTTTCTTT,CASSLGAGGAFF,TRBJ1-1,-,-,TRBV11-3
TGTGCCAGTAGTATCGGGGCGAACACTGAAGCTTTCTTT,CASSIGANTEAFF,TRBJ1-1,-,-,TRBV19
TGTGCCAGCAGTGAATGGACAGGAAAAGCTAACTATGGCTACACCTTC,CASSEWTGKANYGYTF,TRBJ1-2,-,TRBD1,TRBV2
TGTGCCAGCAACCGGGACACCGACTATGGCTACACCTTC,CASNRDTDYGYTF,TRBJ1-2,-,-,TRBV2
TGTGCCAGCAGCCGGAGGACCGGGGAGCTGTTTTTT,CASSRRTGELFF,TRBJ2-2,-,-,TRBV9
TGTGCCAGCAGTGAACGTATAGGGACGAACTATGGCTACACCTTC,CASSERIGTNYGYTF,TRBJ1-2,-,-,TRBV6-1
TGCGCCAGCAGCTTGGGGGACACCGGGGAGCTGTTTTTT,CASSLGDTGELFF,TRBJ2-2,-,-,TRBV5-1
TGTGCCAGCAGCTTGGCAGGGGGCGAGTACGAGCAGTACTTC,CASSLAGGEYEQYF,TRBJ2-7,-,TRBD1,TRBV5-4
TGTGCCAGCAGCGCCTCGGACTACCGGCAGTACTTC,CASSASDYRQYF,TRBJ2-7,-,-,TRBV11-2
TGCGCCAGCAGCCAAGAAAACAGACCATATAGCAATCAGCCCCAGCATTTT,CASSQENRPYSNQPQHF,TRBJ1-5,-,-,TRBV4-1
TGTGCCAGCAGCTCGGATGTGGGCCACAAAAACATTCAGTACTTC,CASSSDVGHKNIQYF,TRBJ2-4,-,-,TRBV5-6